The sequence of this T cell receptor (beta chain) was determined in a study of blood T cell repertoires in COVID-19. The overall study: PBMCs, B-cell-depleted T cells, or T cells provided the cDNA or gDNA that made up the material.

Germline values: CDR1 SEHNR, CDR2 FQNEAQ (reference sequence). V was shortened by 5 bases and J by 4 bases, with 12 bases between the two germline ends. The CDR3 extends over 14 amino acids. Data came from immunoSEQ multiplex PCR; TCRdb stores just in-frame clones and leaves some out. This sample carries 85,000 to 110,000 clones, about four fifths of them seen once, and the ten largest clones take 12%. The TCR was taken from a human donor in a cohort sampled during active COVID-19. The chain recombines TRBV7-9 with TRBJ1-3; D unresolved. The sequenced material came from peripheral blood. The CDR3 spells CASSLMAGGNTIYF. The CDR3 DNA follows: TGTGCCAGCAGCCTTATGGCAGGCGGAAACACCATATATTTT.